This T cell receptor beta chain is drawn from a study of cytomegalovirus exposure and HLA in healthy donors (dated by TCRdb to between 2016 and 2019). Regarding the research as a whole: In an earlier analysis of 587 of the donors, around 300 Gb of sequence data and roughly 100 million unique TCR beta sequences from about 179 million T cells were reported. All discovery cohort repertoires had been generated using a single sequencing platform. The aim of the study was to test whether cataloging public T cell receptors could identify signatures of past pathogen exposure. Using immunosequencing, the study profiled T cell repertoires from 640 or so subjects and related those repertoires to cytomegalovirus serostatus. HLA typing included class I and class II loci at four-digit resolution. To predict cytomegalovirus infection status, the study brought together high-throughput TCR immunosequencing, statistical association of individual TCRs with disease status, and machine learning. To study patterns of TCR occurrence, a later analysis re-analyzed previously published TCR beta repertoires from 650 to 750 donors and added high-resolution HLA genotyping. In the later analysis, no new phenotypic data were used to find candidate immune exposures; instead, reliance was placed on TCR beta sequences and their occurrence across donors. Several DR-DQ haplotypes were treated as single units for association and clustering because of strong linkage in the cohort. An earlier analysis of fewer than 750 of the donors used high-throughput TCR beta sequencing to judge whether each TCR beta V gene segment behaved as functional or pseudogenic. An early release covering roughly 600 HLA-typed donors comprised about 320 gigabases of sequencing data and around 85 million unique TCR sequences. Besides the first cohort of around 700 subjects, a separate validation cohort made up of 120 different subjects was used. Donor age, sex, ethnicity and CMV serostatus were collected together with the repertoire data. A later genetic analysis used genome-wide SNP genotypes for about 60% of the roughly 670 donors, treating that subset as a discovery cohort. On average, over 200,000 unique TCR beta nucleotide sequences were sequenced per donor among a few hundred genotyped donors of the cohort, with around 19% of those sequences being non-productive. The number of donors typed differed by locus, with about 629-640 for A, B, C, DRB1 and DQB1, 522 for DQA1, 600 to 610 for DPA1, and some 470 for DPB1. Among the roughly 370 genotyped donors, approximately 76% belonged to the genetic ancestry cluster associated with self-reported Caucasian donors. Beyond this particular receptor, the publication reports: According to a later analysis, parvovirus B19, influenza, CMV and Epstein-Barr virus appeared linked to several top co-occurrence clusters. Correlated functional status among segregating V segments might reflect linkage disequilibrium, but an unknown experimental factor could not be ruled out. Because counts were too low, seventeen rarely observed V segments, including chromosome 9 orphons, were excluded from the earlier analysis of a few hundred of the donors. The sequencing pipeline was judged likely to have produced a cluster of highly shared sequence variants as a technical artifact. Most TCR sequences were seen in very few donors, while some public TCRs were found in many individuals. An association between a missense DCLRE1C variant and V-gene and J-gene trimming of TCR beta chains was found in a later genetic analysis and replicated in an independent cohort. Roughly uniform sequencing depth across donors was assumed in presence/absence analyses, although this assumption may not hold. In a later analysis, TCR association rates were found to vary across HLA loci, with the most associated TCRs seen for DRB1 alleles and the fewest for HLA-C alleles. Broadly in line with IMGT annotations, most TCR beta V segments showed up in productive rearrangements about 90% or about 30% of the time in an earlier analysis of several hundred of the donors. Compared with equally common non-associated chains, HLA-associated TCR beta chains in a later analysis were more clonally expanded and had lower generation probabilities. In a later genetic analysis, fewer N-insertions in productive TCRs were reported among donors in an Asian-associated ancestry cluster than the approximately 670-donor mean. In vitro tests confirmed that three of the cytomegalovirus-associated TCR beta chains recognize cytomegalovirus antigens. Because HLA typing was missing for some donors at each locus, association tests included only the typed subset. Strong co-occurrence of HLA alleles, especially DR and DQ, made assigning TCR associations to individual alleles difficult. The classifier was reported to diagnose cytomegalovirus status with high specificity and sensitivity in both the original cohort and the validation cohort. At a false discovery rate of 0.05, a later analysis linked under 20,000 TCR beta sequences to specific HLA alleles. According to a later analysis, most CMV-associated TCR beta chains appeared to be HLA-restricted, and the HLA associations seemed to be driven largely by CMV exposure. CMV serostatus was the only immune exposure information available for the cohort. The cohort was sequenced for TCR beta chains only, and without alpha or paired-chain data the features that could be detected were limited. It was suggested by the authors that the approach could potentially be generalized to other disease states and immunological phenotypes. A further reported finding was that TCR beta sequences accurately predicted the HLA-A and HLA-B alleles for most subjects in the first cohort. In the study, approximately 150 TCR beta chains were listed as associated with cytomegalovirus.

Library preparation used the immunoSEQ multiplex PCR assay. A mixture of 60 forward primers for TCR Vbeta segments and 13 reverse primers for TCR Jbeta segments was used in the multiplex PCR. Amplification of the CDR3 region of rearranged TCR beta genes was performed with a multiplex PCR assay on genomic DNA. The amplified TCR beta libraries were sequenced on the Illumina HiSeq System as 87-base-pair reads. The authors' pipeline ran thus. A later analysis counted 65 million to 90 million unique TCR beta chains across the 600 to 850 repertoires, and roughly 10 million of these chains were shared by at least two donors. A nearest-neighbor algorithm error-corrected the raw reads and collapsed the reads into unique sequences, merging closely related sequences to remove PCR and sequencing errors. CDR3 sequences were aligned to IMGT reference sequences to assign V, D and J gene segments. For a sequence to be retained, a match of at least six nucleotides was required to both a V gene segment and a J gene segment. Rearrangements were called productive when the CDR3 lacked stop codons and stayed in frame with V and J; all others were non-productive. CDR3 was defined by IMGT convention, running from the second conserved V-encoded cysteine to the conserved J-encoded phenylalanine. Sequences without an unambiguous match to a single V gene segment were excluded from the earlier analysis of 450 to 750 of the donors. In an earlier analysis of around 600 of the donors, V segments were called functional above 56.7% productive rearrangements and were called segregating when the between-donor standard deviation exceeded 5%. A statistical classification framework was developed to diagnose cytomegalovirus status using the catalog of TCR beta chain sequences. V and J gene assignment, in a later analysis, came from comparing TCR nucleotide sequences with IMGT/GENE-DB human TR gene sequences. Using the TCRdist pipeline, a later analysis assigned CDR3 sequences along with most-parsimonious VDJ recombination scenarios. In a later analysis, each TCR beta chain was defined by its CDR3 amino acid sequence together with its V-gene family, and reads without a unique V-gene family were excluded. As a way to deal with suspected cross-contamination and a sequencing artifact, a later analysis dropped approximately 590 nucleotide sequences that were highly shared and had low generation probability. For each public chain, a later analysis derived a clonal expansion index from normalized ranks of inferred template counts within each repertoire. Generation probabilities in a later analysis came from a VDJ recombination model fitted to out-of-frame rearrangements, and those results were checked against IGoR. Hypergeometric tests were used in a later analysis to score TCR-TCR, TCR-HLA and TCR-CMV co-occurrence, with a repertoire-size bias correction applied to the TCR pairs. A later analysis estimated false discovery rates by permuting HLA or CMV assignments 20 times. In a later analysis, co-occurring TCRs were grouped using DBSCAN, and TCRdist sequence similarity was added for clustering within HLA-allele-positive subsets. Co-occurrence clustering excluded repertoires with fewer than 30,000 or more than 120,000 public chains, plus five with anomalous nucleotide sharing. TCRdb took over this immuneACCESS table, retaining in-frame rearrangements with V and J assigned. Such tables are incomplete; in checked studies, under half of the missing clones stem from an unresolved V gene, and the remainder is unexplained. V and J calls and clone size are as listed in that table; D and trimming were resolved from the DNA. This sample gives roughly 190,000 clones in total; over 75% of them show up just once. Roughly 6% of the sample comes from the top ten.

As to this clone: Its specific antigen is unknown. One base away there is no much larger clone; base qualities are not given.

In total, 630 or so healthy bone marrow donors made up the cohort. At the time of sampling, all cohort members were nominally healthy, though unrecorded immune exposures were likely present. The donor tested CMV seropositive, placing the donor among the 290 or so seropositive members of the cohort. A peripheral blood sample was provided by each donor, and peripheral blood mononuclear cells were used for TCR beta sequencing. The Qiagen DNeasy Blood Extraction Kit was used to extract genomic DNA from the blood cell samples. Sample: PBMCs. This TCR derives from a man between 40 and 49 years old in good health and CMV-seropositive.

The nucleotides are TGTGCCAGCAGCGTAGGAGGATTGGAGACCCAGTACTTC. Translated, this is CASSVGGLETQYF. The V gene is TRBV9 and the J gene is TRBJ2-5, with no D gene named confidently. Measured from the cysteine to the phenylalanine, the CDR3 is 13 residues long. The kept DNA is CDR3 alone, 39 bases in frame from the first base. The germline V gene sets CDR1 to SGDLS and CDR2 to YYNGEE. The germline ends are 8 bases apart after V is trimmed by 0 bases and J by 5 bases.